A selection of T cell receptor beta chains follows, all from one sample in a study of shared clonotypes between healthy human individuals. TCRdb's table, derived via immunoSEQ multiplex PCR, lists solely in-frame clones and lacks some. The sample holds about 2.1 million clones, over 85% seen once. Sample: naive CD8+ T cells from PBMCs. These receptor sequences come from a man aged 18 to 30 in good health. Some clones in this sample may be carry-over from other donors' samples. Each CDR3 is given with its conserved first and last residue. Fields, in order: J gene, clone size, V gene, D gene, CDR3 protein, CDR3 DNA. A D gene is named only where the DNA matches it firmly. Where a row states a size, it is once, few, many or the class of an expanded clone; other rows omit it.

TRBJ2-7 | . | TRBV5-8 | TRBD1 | CASSLVGGTHPYEQYF | TGTGCCAGCAGCTTGGTAGGGGGCACCCACCCTTACGAGCAGTACTTC
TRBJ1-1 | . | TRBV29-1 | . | CSVEDWSREGSWAFF | TGCAGCGTTGAAGATTGGTCCAGAGAGGGGAGCTGGGCTTTCTTT
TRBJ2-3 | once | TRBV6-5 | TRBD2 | CASSKVAGYTDTQYF | TGTGCCAGCAGTAAGGTAGCGGGGTACACAGATACGCAGTATTTT
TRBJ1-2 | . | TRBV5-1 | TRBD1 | CASSLGDSLLYGYTF | TGCGCCAGCAGCTTGGGGGACAGCCTTTTATATGGCTACACCTTC
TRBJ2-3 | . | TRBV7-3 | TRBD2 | CASSFGGAGGPWCQYF | TGTGCCAGCAGCTTCGGTGGAGCGGGAGGGCCTTGGTGTCAGTATTTT
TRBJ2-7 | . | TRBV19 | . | CASSRAPQGGYEQYF | TGTGCCAGTAGTAGGGCACCCCAAGGGGGCTACGAGCAGTACTTC
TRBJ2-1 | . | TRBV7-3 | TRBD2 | CASSPSGRTYNEQFF | TGTGCCAGCAGTCCTAGCGGGAGAACCTACAATGAGCAGTTCTTC
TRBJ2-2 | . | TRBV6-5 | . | CASSYSHGSNTGELFF | TGTGCCAGCAGTTACTCTCACGGGAGTAACACCGGGGAGCTGTTTTTT
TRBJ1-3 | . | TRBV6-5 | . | CASSYSKPDGDTIYF | TGTGCCAGCAGTTACTCGAAGCCGGACGGGGACACCATATATTTT
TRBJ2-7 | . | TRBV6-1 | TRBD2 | CASSEFGGSNYEQYF | TGTGCCAGCAGTGAATTCGGCGGGAGTAACTACGAGCAGTACTTC
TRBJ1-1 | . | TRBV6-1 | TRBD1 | CASLTGGLGTEAFF | TGTGCCAGTTTGACAGGGGGCCTGGGCACTGAAGCTTTCTTT
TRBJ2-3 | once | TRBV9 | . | CASSVGGVDDTQYF | TGTGCCAGCAGCGTCGGAGGGGTGGACGATACGCAGTATTTT
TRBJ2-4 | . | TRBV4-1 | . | CASSLTTSLGNIQYF | TGCGCCAGCAGCCTTACGACATCCCTGGGGAACATTCAGTACTTC
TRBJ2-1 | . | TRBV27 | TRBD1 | CASSPGGPVIDEQFF | TGTGCCAGCAGCCCAGGGGGACCCGTAATAGATGAGCAGTTCTTC
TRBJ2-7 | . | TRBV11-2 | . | CASSTTTAHYEQYF | TGTGCCAGCAGCACGACGACAGCCCACTACGAGCAGTACTTC
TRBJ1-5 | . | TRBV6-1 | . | CASSDRYSNQPQHF | TGTGCCAGCAGTGACAGATATAGCAATCAGCCCCAGCATTTT
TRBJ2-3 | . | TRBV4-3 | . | CASSRLYLRTDTQYF | TGCGCCAGCAGCCGACTTTATCTGCGCACAGATACGCAGTATTTT